Shown below are 29 T cell receptor beta chains from a single sample sequenced in a study of T cells after somatic rescue of genetic block. The assay was immunoSEQ multiplex PCR, and TCRdb's table has in-frame clones only and misses some. Of 80,000 to 100,000 clones listed, 80% to 90% were seen once; the top ten hold 1.5% to 2%. The sample was peripheral blood mononuclear cells (PBMCs). Receptors originate from a woman younger than 35.

The chain has TRBV27 and TRBJ2-7; D is ambiguous. Germline values: CDR1 MNHEY, CDR2 SMNVEV (reference sequence). The CDR3 sequence is 13 residues long. Trimming pared 5 bases from V and 3 bases from J, leaving 11 bases between. CDR3 nucleotides: TGTGCCAGCAGTCCCCTCGGCCTCTACGAGCAGTACTTC. The encoded protein is CASSPLGLYEQYF.

The V call is TRBV5-1, the J call TRBJ1-1; perhaps TRBD1 as D (6 bases). The germline gives CDR1 SGHRS, CDR2 YFSETQ. Trimming shortened V by 4 bases and J by 5 bases, and 18 bases separated the two germline ends. The CDR3 covers 15 residues. The CDR3 protein is CASSGTQDPTTEAFF. CDR3 DNA sequence: TGCGCCAGCAGCGGGACACAGGACCCTACGACTGAAGCTTTCTTT.

J is TRBJ2-7 and V is TRBV28, with 9 bases that match TRBD1. V lost 6 bases to trimming and J lost 5 bases; unmatched junction nucleotides: 5. CDR1 is MDHEN and CDR2 is SYDVKM in the germline V gene. This CDR3 has 13 residues. This CDR3 is CASRGTGLDEQYF. The CDR3 region has the DNA TGTGCCAGCAGGGGGACAGGGTTGGACGAGCAGTACTTC.

The chain employs TRBV7-9 and TRBJ1-1; 7 nucleotides match TRBD1. V gave up 6 bases and J gave up 3 bases; unmatched junction bases: 16. The CDR3 is made up of 17 amino acids. In germline, CDR1 is SEHNR, CDR2 FQNEAQ (reference sequence). The CDR3 nucleotides read TGTGCCAGCAGTCACCTGGGAGGGGGCGGTTTGGACACTGAAGCTTTCTTT. Amino acids: CASSHLGGGGLDTEAFF.

The V gene is TRBV29-1, the J gene TRBJ2-1; D gene uncertain. Germline CDR1 reads SQVTM; CDR2 reads ANQGSEA. The CDR3 has 11 amino acids. Trimming removed 3 bases at V and 6 bases at J, with 6 bases between. The CDR3 spells CSVDRVNEQFF. CDR3 bases: TGCAGCGTTGATAGGGTCAATGAGCAGTTCTTC.

The sample holds a few counts of this clone. This chain uses TRBV6-1 with TRBJ1-5, with unresolved D. The CDR3 runs 14 residues. The V gene lost 1 base and the J gene lost 5 bases, with 9 bases spanning the gap. Germline V gives CDR1 MNHNS, CDR2 SASEGT. Here the CDR3 DNA reads TGTGCCAGCAGTGAAGGTCAGGAGCATCAGCCCCAGCATTTT. Translation: CASSEGQEHQPQHF.

V gene TRBV14 combines with J gene TRBJ2-3, with D perhaps TRBD2 (6 bases). Germline V CDR1 and CDR2: SGHDN, FVKESK. Deletions cut 3 bases from V and 0 bases from J, with 10 bases between. CDR3 length equals 15 residues. The CDR3 DNA reads TGTGCCAGCAGCCAGGGCGGGACTAGCACAGATACGCAGTATTTT. Amino acids: CASSQGGTSTDTQYF. The variable domain in full, with the rest retrieved from reference TRBV14 and TRBJ2-3, is EAGVTQFPSHSVIEKGQTVTLRCDPISGHDNLYWYRRVMGKEIKFLLHFVKESKQDESGMPNNRFLAERTGGTYSTLKVQPAELEDSGVYFCASSQGGTSTDTQYFGPGTRLTVL.

Only one count was recorded for this clone. This rearrangement joins TRBV18 to TRBJ1-3; D is ambiguous. This CDR3 region has 16 residues. Germline assignment: CDR1 KGHSH and CDR2 LQKENI. V was pared by 4 bases and J by 0 bases, with 13 bases between. CDR3 DNA sequence: TGTGCCAGCTCACGGGAACCGGGGAACTCTGGAAACACCATATATTTT. Translation: CASSREPGNSGNTIYF.

The rearrangement uses TRBV27 and TRBJ1-5; D is uncertain. The CDR3 covers 16 residues. CDR1 and CDR2 (germline): MNHEY, SMNVEV (reference sequence). Trimming left V 4 bases short and J 5 bases short, with 18 bases between. The CDR3 DNA reads as TGTGCCAGCAGTTCTTCTGGTCAGGTTGGGTATCAGCCCCAGCATTTT. Its protein is CASSSSGQVGYQPQHF.

CDR3: CASRLGPGDQPQHF. CDR3 sequence (DNA): TGCGCCAGCAGACTAGGCCCCGGGGATCAGCCCCAGCATTTT. The chain uses TRBV5-1 and TRBJ1-5; no definite D call. CDR3 length equals 14 residues. CDR1 and CDR2 (germline): SGHRS, YFSETQ. Trimming removed 5 bases at V and 5 bases at J, with 14 bases between.

The genes are TRBV19 and TRBJ1-4, with D uncertain. The CDR3 runs to 17 residues. V lost 7 bases to trimming and J lost 0 bases, with 18 bases between them. Germline CDR1 LNHDA, CDR2 SQIVND (reference sequence). The CDR3 DNA reads TGTGCCAGTACCCCCGGGTGGGTCCCGGCAACTAATGAAAAACTGTTTTTT. Its protein product is CASTPGWVPATNEKLFF.

The rearrangement uses TRBV2 and TRBJ2-3, with TRBD1 matching 9 bases. Germline CDR1 and CDR2: SNHLY and FYNNEI. CDR3 length: 17 residues. V trimming: 10 bases; J trimming: 3 bases; junction bases outside the gene matches: 17. The CDR3: CATPRVLQGADTDTQYF. The CDR3 DNA reads TGTGCCACCCCGAGGGTCCTACAGGGGGCTGATACAGATACGCAGTATTTT.

This chain connects TRBV5-1 to TRBJ2-2; D call uncertain. The CDR3 covers 13 residues. The germline V gene has CDR1 SGHRS and CDR2 YFSETQ. The V and J ends lost 0 bases and 6 bases respectively, with 6 bases between them. The DNA for the CDR3 is TGCGCCAGCAGCTTGGGCGACGCCGGGGAGCTGTTTTTT. Amino acid sequence: CASSLGDAGELFF.

This sequence joins TRBV10-2 and TRBJ1-5, with D uncertain. CDR3 length: 14 amino acids. Trimming stripped 8 bases from V and 10 bases from J, with 21 bases between. In germline, CDR1 is WSHSY, CDR2 SAAADI. Here the CDR3 reads CASGGRQSGYPQHF. CDR3 in DNA: TGCGCCAGCGGAGGGAGGCAGTCTGGATATCCCCAGCATTTT.

The CDR3 nucleotides read TGCGCCAGCAGCCAAGATTGGTCCCGGGGGGGCAATCAGCCCCAGCATTTT. Protein sequence: CASSQDWSRGGNQPQHF. The gene calls are TRBV4-3 and TRBJ1-5, with D maybe TRBD1 (5 bases). V was cut by 0 bases and J by 2 bases, with 14 bases left in between. There are 17 residues in the CDR3. Looked up from germline, CDR1 is LGHNA and CDR2 is YSLEER.

The chain employs TRBV12-5 and TRBJ2-1, with D tentatively TRBD2 (6 bases). The CDR3 is 17 amino acids. Germline V gene lookup returns CDR1 LGHNT and CDR2 FRNRAP. V lost 5 bases, J lost 0 bases, and 17 bases lay in between. CDR3 region: CASGPPNSGSSYNEQFF. The CDR3 DNA is TGTGCTAGTGGTCCCCCGAATAGCGGAAGCTCCTACAATGAGCAGTTCTTC. Full variable domain (missing parts from reference TRBV12-5 and TRBJ2-1): DARVTQTPRHKVTEMGQEVTMRCQPILGHNTVFWYRQTMMQGLELLAYFRNRAPLDDSGMPKDRFSAEMPDATLATLKIQPSEPRDSAVYFCASGPPNSGSSYNEQFFGPGTRLTVL.

The chain carries TRBV6-1 and TRBJ1-5; weak D call: TRBD1 (6 bases). This CDR3 has 15 amino acids. Germline values: CDR1 MNHNS, CDR2 SASEGT. With 10 bases removed from V and 0 bases from J, the gap between germline ends came to 16 bases. The CDR3 spells CATRTATYSNQPQHF. The CDR3 DNA reads TGTGCCACCCGGACAGCAACTTATAGCAATCAGCCCCAGCATTTT.

The chain couples TRBV2 to TRBJ2-1; D is possibly TRBD1 (5 bases). Looked up from germline, CDR1 is SNHLY and CDR2 is FYNNEI. The CDR3 covers 14 residues. V was cut by 3 bases and J by 4 bases, with 10 bases left in between. The CDR3 sequence: CASSEDKGYNEQFF. The CDR3 DNA reads as TGTGCCAGCAGTGAGGACAAGGGATACAATGAGCAGTTCTTC.

The chain has TRBV7-2 and TRBJ2-7; 9 bases agree with TRBD2. The CDR3 covers 17 residues. Looked up from germline, CDR1 is SGHTA and CDR2 is FQGNSA. J lost 0 bases, V lost 0 bases, and 6 bases had no gene match. As DNA, the CDR3 is TGTGCCAGCAGCTTAGCAGTCGCTAGCGGGATCTCCTACGAGCAGTACTTC. Translation: CASSLAVASGISYEQYF.

The chain recombines TRBV11-3 with TRBJ1-4; TRBD1 is a possible D gene (6 bases). Germline V gene sequence: CDR1 SGHNT, CDR2 YENEEA. The V end was cut by 5 bases, the J end by 0 bases, with 13 bases between. This CDR3 spans 16 amino acids. This CDR3 reads CASSRRGGATNEKLFF. The CDR3 nucleotides are TGTGCCAGCAGCCGCCGGGGGGGCGCAACTAATGAAAAACTGTTTTTT.

This chain uses TRBV2 with TRBJ2-3; 8 nucleotides match TRBD1. Germline CDR1 is SNHLY and CDR2 is FYNNEI. The ends lost 6 bases at V and 4 bases at J; junction bases unmatched: 0. The CDR3 spans 12 residues. CDR3 protein: CASRQGADTQYF. CDR3 sequence (DNA): TGTGCCAGCAGACAGGGGGCAGATACGCAGTATTTT.

The CDR3 region has the DNA TGTGCCAGCAGTGAAGGGCGGGACTACTCCTACGAGCAGTACTTC. Translating gives CASSEGRDYSYEQYF. The chain couples TRBV2 to TRBJ2-7; 7 bases match TRBD2. The CDR3 consists of 15 residues. The V gene's germline CDR1 is SNHLY and CDR2 FYNNEI. With 1 base clipped from V and 0 bases from J, the junction kept 3 bases outside the gene matches.

The chain uses TRBV6-6 and TRBJ2-7, with D tentatively TRBD2 (6 bases). V was cut by 11 bases and J by 4 bases, with 18 bases left in between. The CDR3 contains 13 residues. Germline V gene lookup returns CDR1 MNHNY and CDR2 SVGAGI (reference sequence). The CDR3 sequence is CASRGSSAYEQYF. CDR3 nucleotide sequence: TGTGCCTCTCGCGGGTCTAGCGCTTACGAGCAGTACTTC.

The J gene is TRBJ1-2, the V gene TRBV7-6, with D possibly being TRBD1 (6 bases). V lost 5 bases to trimming and J lost 8 bases, with 21 bases between them. Germline assignment: CDR1 SGHVS and CDR2 FNYEAQ. The CDR3 covers 15 residues. For the CDR3, the DNA is TGTGCCAGCAGCCGTTCGGACAGTCCCACTAGGGGCTACACCTTC. Amino acids: CASSRSDSPTRGYTF. Together with reference TRBV7-6 and TRBJ1-2, the CDR3 gives the full variable domain: GAGVSQSPRYKVTKRGQDVALRCDPISGHVSLYWYRQALGQGPEFLTYFNYEAQQDKSGLPNDRFSAERPEGSISTLTIQRTEQRDSAMYRCASSRSDSPTRGYTFGSGTRLTVV.

The chain carries TRBV29-1 and TRBJ2-7; the match to TRBD1 covers 9 bases. V lost 3 bases and J lost 5; bases outside the gene matches: 8. CDR1 SQVTM and CDR2 ANQGSEA come from the germline V gene. CDR3 length: 14 amino acids. CDR3: CSVEEQGAFDEQYF. The CDR3 DNA reads as TGCAGCGTTGAGGAACAGGGGGCTTTCGACGAGCAGTACTTC.

This rearrangement joins TRBV6-6 to TRBJ1-2; 9 bases are shared with TRBD1. This CDR3 comprises 15 residues. The ends lost 6 bases at V and 13 bases at J; junction bases unmatched: 18. The germline CDR1 and CDR2 sequences are MNHNY and SVGAGI (reference sequence). This CDR3 reads CASSRSTGTGLDCTF. CDR3 nucleotides: TGTGCCAGCAGCCGTTCGACCGGGACAGGGTTGGACTGCACCTTC.

The chain combines TRBV11-2 with TRBJ1-2, with 9 bases aligning to TRBD1. This CDR3 comprises 14 residues. Per germline, CDR1 SGHAT and CDR2 FQNNGV. V lost 3 bases, J lost 2 bases, and 1 base stayed unmatched. Here the CDR3 reads CASSLDRGNYGYTF. As DNA, the CDR3 is TGTGCCAGCAGCTTGGACAGGGGAAACTATGGCTACACCTTC.

The chain couples TRBV4-1 to TRBJ2-1, with D unresolved. The germline CDR1 and CDR2 sequences are MGHRA and YSYEKL. V was trimmed by 0 bases and J by 0 bases, leaving 6 bases between them. The CDR3 length is 15 residues. The CDR3 region is CASSQETDSYNEQFF. As DNA, the CDR3 is TGCGCCAGCAGCCAAGAGACGGACTCCTACAATGAGCAGTTCTTC.

This chain connects TRBV5-1 to TRBJ2-1; 8 bases align to TRBD1. V lost 4 bases, J lost 2 bases, and 8 bases stayed unmatched. Germline CDR1 and CDR2: SGHRS and YFSETQ. The CDR3 runs to 16 residues. CDR3 in amino acids: CASSPIKQGAYNEQFF. The DNA of the CDR3 is TGCGCCAGCAGCCCAATTAAACAGGGGGCCTACAATGAGCAGTTCTTC.